This T cell receptor beta chain derives from a study of PD-1 blockade in mismatch repair-deficient tumors. Study-wide findings and caveats: After pembrolizumab, tumor-resident clones rose rapidly, then generally contracted before radiologic responses.

This clone appeared a single time. What it binds is not known. The protocol was immunoSEQ multiplex PCR, while the TCRdb copy is restricted to in-frame clones and leaves out a portion. Among approximately 51,000 clones listed, about 84% were seen once. Germline V CDR1 and CDR2: MNHEY, SVGAGI. This CDR3 comprises 14 residues. V shed 4 bases and J shed 5 bases, with 12 bases lying between them. The rearrangement uses TRBV6-5 and TRBJ2-1; D unclear. The origin of this receptor is an adult with mismatch repair-deficient cancer. Sequenced material: peripheral blood, taken roughly 21 weeks after starting pembrolizumab. CDR3 sequence (DNA): TGTGCCAGCAGTTCGTCCAGATACAACAATGAGCAGTTCTTC. It yields the protein CASSSSRYNNEQFF.